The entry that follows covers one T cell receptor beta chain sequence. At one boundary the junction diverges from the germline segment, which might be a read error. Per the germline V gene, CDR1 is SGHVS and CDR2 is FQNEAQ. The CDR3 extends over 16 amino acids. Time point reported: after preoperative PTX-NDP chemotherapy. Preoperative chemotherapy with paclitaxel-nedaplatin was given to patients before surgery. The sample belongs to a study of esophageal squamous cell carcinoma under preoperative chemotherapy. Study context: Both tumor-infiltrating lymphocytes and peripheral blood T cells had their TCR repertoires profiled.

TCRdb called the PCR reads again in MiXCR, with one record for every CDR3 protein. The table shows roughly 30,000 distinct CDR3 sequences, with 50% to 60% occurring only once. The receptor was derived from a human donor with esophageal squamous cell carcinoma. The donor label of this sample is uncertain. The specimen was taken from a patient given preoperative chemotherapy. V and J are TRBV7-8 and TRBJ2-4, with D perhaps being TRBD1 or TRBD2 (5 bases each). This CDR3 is CASSNLGLGAKDTQYF. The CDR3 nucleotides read TGTGCGAGCAGCAACCTGGGGCTGGGAGCCAAAGACACGCAGTATTTC. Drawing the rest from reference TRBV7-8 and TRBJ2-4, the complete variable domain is GAGVSQSPRYKVAKRGQDVALRCDPISGHVSLFWYQQALGQGPEFLTYFQNEAQLDKSGLPSDRFFAERPEGSVSTLKIQRTQQEDSAVYLCASSNLGLGAKDTQYFGAGTRLSVL.